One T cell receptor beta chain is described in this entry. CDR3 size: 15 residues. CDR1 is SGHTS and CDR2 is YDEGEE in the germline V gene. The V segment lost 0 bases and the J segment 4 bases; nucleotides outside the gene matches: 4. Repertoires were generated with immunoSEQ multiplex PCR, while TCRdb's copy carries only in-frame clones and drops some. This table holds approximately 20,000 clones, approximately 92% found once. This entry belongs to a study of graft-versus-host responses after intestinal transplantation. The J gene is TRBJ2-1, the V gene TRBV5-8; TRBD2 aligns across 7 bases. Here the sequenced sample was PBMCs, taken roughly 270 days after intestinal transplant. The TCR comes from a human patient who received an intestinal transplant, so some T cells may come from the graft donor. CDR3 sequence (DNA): TGTGCCAGCAGCTTGGGGGTGGGAGGGTACAATGAGCAGTTCTTC. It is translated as CASSLGVGGYNEQFF.